This TCR beta chain was found in a study of blood T cells in healthy people across ages. Combining a sample-barcoded 5' primer with a J-beta primer mix, a second PCR ran for roughly 6 to 11 cycles. TCRdb re-called the 5' RACE reads through MiXCR, storing one row per CDR3 protein. The sample carries fewer than 900,000 distinct CDR3 sequences, around 34% recorded once. The germline V gene has CDR1 SGHVS and CDR2 FNYEAQ. V was shortened by 4 bases and J by 10 bases, with 22 bases between the two germline ends. CDR3 size: 16 residues. The origin of this receptor is a man in his late teens or twenties in good health. The material sequenced was blood. V usage is TRBV7-6 and J usage is TRBJ1-4; maybe TRBD1 (5 bases). The DNA for the CDR3 is TGTGCCAGCAGCTCGGACCCCGGGACTCCGGGAGGAAAACTGTTTTTT. Protein sequence: CASSSDPGTPGGKLFF.